This passage covers 7 T cell receptor beta chains from one sample sequenced in a study of T cell clones after liver transplantation. Generated by immunoSEQ multiplex PCR, the TCRdb table keeps only in-frame clones and is missing some. The profile shows tens of thousands of clones, 70% to 75% of them singletons. Sequencing used CD4+ T cells from blood, obtained at the 22-month timepoint. The receptor set was obtained from a human patient who received a liver transplant. A share of the T cells may be of graft donor origin.

This clone has a single count. V gene TRBV6-1 combines with J gene TRBJ1-4, with unresolved D. The germline V gene encodes CDR1 MNHNS and CDR2 SASEGT. CDR3 length: 15 amino acids. V lost 6 bases, J lost 4 bases, and 15 bases lay in between. CDR3 nucleotide sequence: TGTGCCAGCAGGACTAACTGGCGGGATAATGAAAAACTGTTTTTT. Its translation: CASRTNWRDNEKLFF.

This sequence joins TRBV7-8 and TRBJ1-1; 7 nucleotides align to TRBD1. Germline lookup yields CDR1 SGHVS and CDR2 FQNEAQ. The CDR3 totals 14 residues. J lost 5 bases, V lost 3 bases, and 6 bases had no gene match. For the CDR3, the DNA is TGTGCCAGCAGCTTGCCAGGGGGGTTTACTGAAGCTTTCTTT. Translating it yields CASSLPGGFTEAFF. Drawing the rest from reference TRBV7-8 and TRBJ1-1, the complete variable domain is GAGVSQSPRYKVAKRGQDVALRCDPISGHVSLFWYQQALGQGPEFLTYFQNEAQLDKSGLPSDRFFAERPEGSVSTLKIQRTQQEDSAVYLCASSLPGGFTEAFFGQGTRLTVV.

This chain links TRBV6-1 with TRBJ1-6; D unclear. The V gene's germline CDR1 is MNHNS and CDR2 SASEGT. The CDR3 runs 15 residues. V was shortened by 6 bases and J by 3 bases, with 12 bases between the two germline ends. The CDR3 nucleotides read TGTGCCAGCAGGCCCGGATCCTTCTATAATTCACCCCTCCACTTT. Amino acids: CASRPGSFYNSPLHF.

This clone was recorded a few times. The CDR3 DNA sequence: TGTGCCAGTAGCCTGGGGGGAACTGGCTCTGGAAACACCATATATTTT. Its translation is CASSLGGTGSGNTIYF. The chain has TRBV19 and TRBJ1-3, with D possibly matching TRBD1 (5 bases). The CDR3 is 16 residues long. V shed 6 bases and J shed 0 bases, with 15 bases lying between them. Germline values: CDR1 LNHDA, CDR2 SQIVND (reference sequence).

V and J are TRBV6-5 and TRBJ1-3; D gene uncertain. Per the germline V gene, CDR1 is MNHEY and CDR2 is SVGAGI. The V gene lost 2 bases and the J gene lost 2 bases, with 13 bases spanning the gap. This CDR3 region has 16 residues. The CDR3 protein is CASSYRRGGTGNTIYF. CDR3 DNA: TGTGCCAGCAGTTACCGGCGTGGTGGAACTGGAAACACCATATATTTT.

The chain is built from TRBV5-5 and TRBJ2-3; TRBD1 might be the D (6 bases). Trimming removed 0 bases at V and 2 bases at J, with 19 bases between. The CDR3 is 18 residues long. Germline V gene lookup returns CDR1 SGHKS and CDR2 YYEKEE (reference sequence). CDR3 coding DNA: TGTGCCAGCAGCTTGGCCAAAAGTGGGACATGGAACACAGATACGCAGTATTTT. Amino acid sequence: CASSLAKSGTWNTDTQYF.

The chain recombines TRBV7-8 with TRBJ1-1, with TRBD1 matching 9 bases. V shed 2 bases and J 0 bases; nucleotides not matched to a gene: 10. CDR3 length: 18 amino acids. Germline V gives CDR1 SGHVS, CDR2 FQNEAQ. The CDR3 DNA reads as TGTGCCAGCAGCTTAAGAGGGTGGGACAGGGTAGTGAACACTGAAGCTTTCTTT. Its protein product is CASSLRGWDRVVNTEAFF.